This T cell receptor beta chain was captured in a study of T cells in women clearing cervical HPV infection. General study findings and limits: Cases and controls were distinguished at AUC 0.83 by richness and V genes. TRBV6-7 abundance was lower in cases than controls (around 0.1% versus 0.15%).

As to this clone: Its cognate antigen is unknown. The sequenced fragment ends 3 residues before the CDR3 boundary, so the rest is inferred from the germline J gene.

The CDR3 loop spans 14 amino acids. The V and J ends lost 0 bases and 8 bases respectively, with 11 bases between them. Germline values: CDR1 MNHEY, CDR2 SVGEGT. The assay was immunoSEQ multiplex PCR, and TCRdb's table has in-frame clones only and misses some. The sample table includes more than 40,000 clones. The chain joins TRBV6-2 or TRBV6-3 to TRBJ2-1, with D tentatively TRBD2 (7 bases). Input material: blood buffy coat. The clonotype originates from a woman aged 18-69 years with a cervical HPV16 infection that either progressed to CIN3+ or cleared (not recorded which). The part of the CDR3 DNA that was read is TGTGCCAGCAGTTACTCGACCGGGGGGCATGAG. It specifies CASSYSTGGHE. The full CDR3 sequence reads CASSYSTGGHEQFF.